This paragraph covers one TCR beta chain sequence. There are 13 residues in the CDR3. The V gene lost 6 bases and the J gene lost 1 base, with 9 bases spanning the gap. The V gene's germline CDR1 is MNHNS and CDR2 SASEGT. All three twin pairs grew up together with likely shared infections and vaccines. The sample is drawn from a study of identical twins' blood T cells. TCRdb passed the 5' RACE reads through MiXCR, listing each CDR3 protein once. The sample holds roughly 380,000 distinct CDR3 sequences, roughly 27% seen once. The TCR was taken from a woman aged 18-49 years in good health. The sequenced sample was PBMCs. V usage is TRBV6-1 and J usage is TRBJ1-1; unclear D gene. The CDR3, as DNA: TGTGCCAGCAGCCACACGAGGAACACTGAAGCTTTCTTT. Its translation: CASSHTRNTEAFF.